The clone carrying this T cell receptor (beta chain) has just a few counts. Antigen: not known. The sample is drawn from a study of cytomegalovirus exposure and HLA in healthy donors. Study-wide findings and caveats: It has been reported that TCR beta sequences accurately predicted the HLA-A and HLA-B alleles of most subjects.

This PCR relied on a set of 60 Vbeta primers and 13 Jbeta primers. The protocol was immunoSEQ multiplex PCR, while the TCRdb copy is restricted to in-frame clones and leaves out a portion. The sample has 150,000 to 200,000 clones, about 77% seen once. Per the germline V gene, CDR1 is SGHTA and CDR2 is FQGNSA. The CDR3 has 16 amino acids. Trimming cost V 4 bases and J 4 bases; bases outside gene matches: 11. The sequence was collected from a woman in her 30s in good health and CMV-seropositive. The chain uses TRBV7-2 and TRBJ2-7; 9 nucleotides agree with TRBD1. The sample taken for sequencing was PBMCs. Here the CDR3 reads CASSSMQGGTGYEQYF. The CDR3 region has the DNA TGTGCCAGCAGCTCCATGCAAGGGGGGACAGGGTACGAGCAGTACTTC. The entire variable domain, with the rest obtained from reference TRBV7-2 and TRBJ2-7, is as follows: GAGVSQSPSNKVTEKGKDVELRCDPISGHTALYWYRQSLGQGLEFLIYFQGNSAPDKSGLPSDRFSAERTGGSVSTLTIQRTQQEDSAVYLCASSSMQGGTGYEQYFGPGTRLTVT.